This TCR beta chain emerged from a study of cytomegalovirus exposure and HLA in healthy donors. V was clipped by 5 bases and J by 7 bases, with 20 bases between them. Germline loops: CDR1 MNHEY, CDR2 SVGAGI. The CDR3 runs to 15 residues. Researchers ran the PCR with 60 Vbeta and 13 Jbeta primers. Using immunoSEQ multiplex PCR, the repertoire was profiled, and TCRdb retains in-frame clones only, with some absent. The top ten clones hold more than 3.5% of a sample with over 150,000 clones, 77% of them seen once. About this clone itself: Its antigen is still unknown.

General study findings and limits: There was a cluster of highly shared sequence variants that was likely a sequencing artifact.

This chain joins TRBV6-5 and TRBJ1-2, with D unclear. The sample consisted of PBMCs. This receptor was obtained from a woman aged 55 to 70 in good health and CMV-seropositive. The CDR3: CASSIRETLLSGYTF. In DNA form, the CDR3 reads TGTGCCAGCAGTATACGTGAGACTCTACTCTCTGGCTACACCTTC.